A single sample is the source of the 26 T cell receptor beta chains below, sequenced in a study of response to subunit inactivated influenza vaccine. TCRdb ran MiXCR on the RT-PCR reads and lists one entry per CDR3 protein. The repertoire includes a few hundred thousand distinct CDR3 sequences, approximately 7.8% of them detected once, and roughly 13% sits in the top ten. Sequencing was performed on PBMCs from blood, taken 23 months after vaccination. These receptors were collected from a man between 50 and 75 years old who received an inactivated influenza vaccine.

The V gene is TRBV9, the J gene TRBJ1-1; no reliable D call. Trimming stripped 0 bases from V and 1 base from J, with 7 bases between. The CDR3 consists of 14 residues. CDR1 and CDR2 from the germline V gene are SGDLS and YYNGEE. For the CDR3, the DNA is TGTGCCAGCAGCGTAGGTAGACAGAACACTGAAGCTTTCTTT. Its translation is CASSVGRQNTEAFF.

This clonotype appeared a few times. The final CDR3 position lacks the conserved phenylalanine or tryptophan, pointing to a likely read error. The DNA is omitted, as the CDR3 cannot be located on it reliably, and the CDR3 follows TCRdb's listing. J is TRBJ1-1 and V is TRBV29-1; TRBD1 is the table's D call, not checked against the DNA. 8 amino acids form the CDR3, both terminal residues included. In germline, CDR1 is SQVTM, CDR2 ANQGSEA. CDR3 in amino acids: CSVDDRRL.

The chain joins TRBV6-5 to TRBJ2-3; 11 bases are a match to TRBD2. This CDR3 region has 17 residues. The germline gives CDR1 MNHEY, CDR2 SVGAGI. J lost 4 bases, V lost 4 bases, and 10 bases had no gene match. The CDR3 DNA is TGTGCCAGCAGTTCCAATCCGGGACTAGCGGTTTCAGATACGCAGTATTTT. Translation: CASSSNPGLAVSDTQYF.

This clonotype was observed many times. This sequence joins TRBV20-1 and TRBJ1-1; TRBD1 might be the D (6 bases). V was shortened by 6 bases and J by 0 bases, with 14 bases between the two germline ends. The CDR3 runs 14 residues. The V gene's germline CDR1 is DFQATT and CDR2 SNEGSKA (reference sequence). The CDR3 DNA is TGCAGTGCGCCACAGGGTGGGGTGAACACTGAAGCTTTCTTT. Translation: CSAPQGGVNTEAFF.

The chain combines TRBV12-3 or TRBV12-4 with TRBJ2-5; 9 bases agree with TRBD2. Trimming removed 6 bases from V and 2 bases from J; junction bases left unmatched: 7. CDR3 length equals 15 residues. CDR3 protein: CASSPLAGRQETQYF. The CDR3 nucleotides read TGTGCCAGCAGCCCTCTAGCGGGACGACAAGAGACCCAGTACTTC.

This clonotype showed up many times. The rearrangement uses TRBV12-3 or TRBV12-4 and TRBJ1-1; weak D call: TRBD1 (5 bases). CDR3 size: 13 residues. V gave up 2 bases and J gave up 4 bases, with 8 bases separating them. Written as DNA, the CDR3 is TGTGCCAGCAGTTTAACAAGGGGCACTGAAGCTTTCTTT. As protein: CASSLTRGTEAFF.

The chain employs TRBV15 and TRBJ1-6; no reliable D call. CDR1 and CDR2 from the germline V gene are LNHNV and YYDKDF (reference sequence). The CDR3 spans 16 residues. V lost 0 bases, J lost 7 bases, and 13 bases lay in between. The CDR3 spells CATSRDFGGPNSPLHF. CDR3 sequence (DNA): TGTGCCACCAGCAGAGATTTTGGTGGGCCCAATTCACCCCTCCACTTT.

In its sample, this clonotype was seen a few times. The chain links TRBV10-3 to TRBJ1-1, with D possibly TRBD1 on 5 matching bases. Per the germline V gene, CDR1 is ENHRY and CDR2 is SYGVKD. Trimming took off 4 bases at V and 4 bases at J, with 10 bases between the two ends. The CDR3 totals 13 residues. The CDR3 region has the DNA TGTGCCATCAGTGCGGGGGGAGGCACTGAAGCTTTCTTT. It is translated as CAISAGGGTEAFF.

This clonotype showed up just a few times. The chain couples TRBV20-1 to TRBJ2-3, with D possibly TRBD2 on 6 matching bases. V was shortened by 2 bases and J by 0 bases, with 12 bases between the two germline ends. CDR1 is DFQATT, CDR2 SNEGSKA, per germline (reference sequence). This CDR3 region has 15 residues. The CDR3 DNA sequence: TGCAGTGCTAGACCACCTAGCGAAAGCACAGATACGCAGTATTTT. Translated: CSARPPSESTDTQYF.

The chain has TRBV20-1 and TRBJ2-5; the match to TRBD1 covers 11 bases. CDR1 is DFQATT and CDR2 is SNEGSKA in the germline V gene (reference sequence). CDR3 length equals 15 residues. The J segment lost 4 bases and the V segment lost 0 bases, leaving 4 bases of the junction unmatched. Here the CDR3 DNA reads TGCAGTGCTAGAGATAGGGGACAGGGGGGAGAGACCCAGTACTTC. Translating it yields CSARDRGQGGETQYF.

This clonotype has a count of ten or more. CDR3 DNA: TGTGCCAGCAGCTACCCACCCAGACTAGCGGGAGTGAGGGATACGCAGTATTTT. It encodes CASSYPPRLAGVRDTQYF. The chain recombines TRBV7-9 with TRBJ2-3, with TRBD2 matching 12 bases. There are 18 residues in the CDR3. CDR1 is SEHNR and CDR2 is FQNEAQ in the germline V gene (reference sequence). J was trimmed by 6 bases and V by 4 bases; bases with no gene match: 14.

About this clonotype: The junction does not match germline at one end; this may be a read error. J is TRBJ2-5 and V is TRBV5-1; 7 nucleotides match TRBD1. The CDR3 spans 14 residues. Germline V gives CDR1 SGHRS, CDR2 YFSETQ. The CDR3 nucleotides read TGCGCCAGCAGCTTGACGGCAGGGGGTGAGACCCACTACTTC. Protein product: CASSLTAGGETHYF. The whole variable domain, filled in from reference TRBV5-1 and TRBJ2-5, reads KAGVTQTPRYLIKTRGQQVTLSCSPISGHRSVSWYQQTPGQGLQFLFEYFSETQRNKGNFPGRFSGRQFSNSRSEMNVSTLELGDSALYLCASSLTAGGETHYFGPGTRLLVL.

The sample holds a few counts of this clonotype. This chain links TRBV20-1 with TRBJ1-5; tentatively, D is TRBD1 (6 bases). Trimming stripped 0 bases from V and 1 base from J, with 10 bases between. CDR1 and CDR2 from the germline V gene are DFQATT and SNEGSKA (reference sequence). This CDR3 has 15 amino acids. The CDR3 DNA reads TGCAGTGCTAGAGATAGTCAGGGGAGCAATCAGCCCCAGCATTTT. Translated, it gives CSARDSQGSNQPQHF.

This clonotype was seen more than once but under ten times. The chain couples TRBV20-1 to TRBJ2-7; D remains unclear. The CDR3 is 14 amino acids. Germline V lookup: CDR1 DFQATT, CDR2 SNEGSKA (reference sequence). V dropped 1 base and J dropped 2 bases, with 12 bases sitting between them. This chain's CDR3 is CSARGGDSTYEQYF. The CDR3 region has the DNA TGCAGTGCTAGAGGTGGGGATTCCACCTACGAGCAGTACTTC.

The chain couples TRBV4-2 to TRBJ2-7; no clear D. Deletions cut 0 bases from V and 2 bases from J, with 11 bases between. CDR1 and CDR2 from the germline V gene are LGHNA and YNFKEQ. There are 15 residues in the CDR3. Here the CDR3 reads CASSQDLGSPYEQYF. For the CDR3, the DNA is TGTGCCAGCAGCCAAGATCTCGGGTCCCCCTACGAGCAGTACTTC.

This clonotype has just a few counts. For the CDR3, the DNA is TGTGCCAGCAGTTTCAACGGCCTCGAGGTCACTGAAGCTTTCTTT. Amino acid sequence: CASSFNGLEVTEAFF. This rearrangement joins TRBV6-5 to TRBJ1-1; D unclear. The V and J ends lost 4 bases and 4 bases respectively, with 16 bases between them. The CDR3 has 15 amino acids. Germline values: CDR1 MNHEY, CDR2 SVGAGI.

Points on this clonotype: One end of the junction fails to match germline, which may point to a read error. This chain connects TRBV5-1 to TRBJ2-3; 11 bases line up with TRBD2. Looked up from germline, CDR1 is SGHRS and CDR2 is YFSETQ. The CDR3 is made up of 13 amino acids. For the CDR3, the DNA is TGCGCCAGCAGCTGGGGACTAGCGGAGGCACTCGATTTT. Translation gives CASSWGLAEALDF.

There are a few counts of this clonotype. The rearrangement links TRBV5-1 to TRBJ2-7, with D unclear. The CDR3 extends over 14 amino acids. Trimming pared 5 bases from V and 0 bases from J, leaving 12 bases between. Germline V gene lookup returns CDR1 SGHRS and CDR2 YFSETQ. This chain's CDR3 is CASRSGLSSYEQYF. The CDR3, as DNA: TGCGCCAGCAGGTCTGGGCTGAGCTCCTACGAGCAGTACTTC.

This clonotype has ten or more counts. The V call is TRBV5-1, the J call TRBJ2-1; D tentatively reads TRBD1 or TRBD2 (5 bases each). Germline lookup yields CDR1 SGHRS and CDR2 YFSETQ. V was trimmed by 5 bases and J by 6 bases, leaving 9 bases between them. CDR3 length equals 12 residues. The CDR3, as DNA: TGCGCCAGCAGGGGGGACCTCAATGAGCAGTTCTTC. This sequence encodes CASRGDLNEQFF.

This clonotype was seen only a few times. The rearrangement links TRBV3-1 to TRBJ2-2; 7 bases are a match to TRBD1. The germline V gene encodes CDR1 LGHDT and CDR2 YNNKEL (reference sequence). The CDR3 totals 16 residues. With 4 bases clipped from V and 6 bases from J, the junction kept 11 bases outside the gene matches. CDR3 nucleotide sequence: TGTGCCAGCAGCCTTCCGACAGGGAGAGGTCCCGGGGAGCTGTTTTTT. Translated: CASSLPTGRGPGELFF.

The rearrangement links TRBV6-2 or TRBV6-3 to TRBJ1-2, with 8 bases that match TRBD1. There are 16 residues in the CDR3. Trimming took 6 bases from V and 5 from J; bases not matched to a gene: 14. Looked up from germline, CDR1 is MNHEY and CDR2 is SVGEGT. The CDR3 here is CASRPPYGQGIYGYTF. In DNA form, the CDR3 reads TGTGCCAGCAGACCCCCCTACGGACAGGGAATTTATGGCTACACCTTC.

With respect to this clonotype: A read error may explain this, as a much larger clone is one base away. The chain recombines TRBV20-1 with TRBJ2-1; D is perhaps TRBD2 (6 bases). Germline CDR1 DFQATT, CDR2 SNEGSKA (reference sequence). CDR3 length: 14 residues. Trimming removed 3 bases at V and 4 bases at J, with 13 bases between. The CDR3 is CSARAGSQYNEQFF. The CDR3 DNA is TGCAGTGCTAGGGCCGGGAGCCAATACAATGAGCAGTTCTTC.

J is TRBJ2-7 and V is TRBV10-3; 8 bases line up with TRBD1. Germline V lookup: CDR1 ENHRY, CDR2 SYGVKD. This CDR3 is 16 amino acids long. The V segment lost 6 bases and the J segment 1 base; nucleotides outside the gene matches: 11. The CDR3 is CAISDQTGGPSYEQYF. The CDR3, as DNA: TGTGCCATCAGCGATCAAACAGGGGGACCGTCCTACGAGCAGTACTTC.

This clonotype was seen at least ten times. The genes are TRBV12-3 or TRBV12-4 and TRBJ2-5, with D possibly being TRBD1 (6 bases). The CDR3 covers 15 residues. The V and J ends lost 5 bases and 4 bases respectively, with 17 bases between them. For the CDR3, the DNA is TGTGCCAGCAGTCCAGGACAGAGATTTAGAGAGACCCAGTACTTC. Its protein is CASSPGQRFRETQYF.

In this sample, this clonotype turned up many times. This chain's CDR3 is CASSTTPLREQYF. The DNA for the CDR3 is TGTGCCAGCAGCACGACCCCCCTTCGCGAGCAGTACTTC. V usage is TRBV9 and J usage is TRBJ2-7; D is undetermined. This CDR3 region has 13 residues. V was trimmed by 4 bases and J by 6 bases, leaving 14 bases between them. Germline assignment: CDR1 SGDLS and CDR2 YYNGEE.

The chain employs TRBV4-1 and TRBJ2-2, with a tentative D call TRBD1 (5 bases). CDR3 length equals 16 residues. The V gene's germline CDR1 is MGHRA and CDR2 YSYEKL. Trimming removed 4 bases from V and 3 bases from J, with 15 bases in between. This chain's CDR3 is CASSLRVIADTGELFF. CDR3 DNA sequence: TGCGCCAGCAGCCTCAGGGTAATCGCGGACACCGGGGAGCTGTTTTTT.